Listed below are T cell receptor beta chains from one sample, sequenced in a study of blood T cell repertoires in COVID-19. TCRdb's copy holds only in-frame clones and misses some; the assay was immunoSEQ multiplex PCR. The data show 100,000 to 150,000 clones, about 91% seen once. Sequenced sample: peripheral blood. These receptor sequences come from a man between 45 and 60 years old with acute or convalescent COVID-19. The CDR3 runs from the conserved cysteine through the conserved F or W. The order of the fields is V gene, D gene, J gene, clone size, CDR3 protein, CDR3 DNA. A D gene is named only where the DNA matches it firmly. Rows may omit the clone size; those that give it use once, few, many or a size class.

TRBV2	TRBD1	TRBJ1-6	.	CAIVEQGAKYNSPLHF	TGTGCCATCGTCGAACAGGGGGCGAAGTATAATTCACCCCTCCACTTT
TRBV2	TRBD1	TRBJ1-4	once	CASRAGQLTTNEKLFF	TGTGCCAGCAGGGCGGGACAGTTAACAACTAATGAAAAACTGTTTTTT
TRBV19	TRBD1	TRBJ2-1	few	CASSFRDRAGGEQFF	TGTGCCAGTAGTTTCCGGGACAGGGCCGGCGGGGAGCAGTTCTTC
TRBV10-3	.	TRBJ2-5	.	CAISEAREETQYF	TGTGCCATCAGTGAGGCCCGGGAAGAGACCCAGTACTTC
TRBV7-9	.	TRBJ1-2	.	CASSLGAGSNYGYTF	TGTGCCAGCAGCTTAGGCGCAGGGTCCAACTATGGCTACACCTTC
TRBV5-4	.	TRBJ1-2	.	CASSPPGNNYGYTF	TGTGCCAGCAGCCCACCCGGGAACAACTATGGCTACACCTTC
TRBV6-1	.	TRBJ1-2	once	CASSESDYGYTF	TGTGCCAGCAGTGAGTCGGACTATGGCTACACCTTC
TRBV5-4	TRBD1	TRBJ2-5	.	CASSGKNRGRREETQYF	TGTGCCAGCAGCGGAAAAAACAGGGGGCGTAGAGAAGAGACCCAGTACTTC
TRBV6-6	TRBD2	TRBJ2-7	.	CASSPRPNSGRWAYEQYF	TGTGCCAGCAGTCCCCGGCCCAATAGCGGGAGATGGGCCTACGAGCAGTACTTC
TRBV5-4	.	TRBJ2-3	.	CASSLKTDSTDTQYF	TGTGCCAGCAGCTTGAAGACAGATAGCACAGATACGCAGTATTTT
TRBV5-1	.	TRBJ2-7	.	CASSSVGGAEQYF	TGCGCCAGCAGCTCCGTAGGGGGAGCCGAGCAGTACTTC
TRBV12-3/TRBV12-4	.	TRBJ1-6	.	CASRRGSPLHF	TGTGCCAGCCGAAGGGGTTCACCCCTCCACTTT
TRBV3-1/TRBV3-2	.	TRBJ2-2	.	CASSQLLAGELFF	TGTGCCAGCAGCCAGTTACTAGCCGGGGAGCTGTTTTTT
TRBV11-2	.	TRBJ2-5	.	CASSLDTLETQYF	TGTGCCAGCAGCTTAGATACTCTGGAGACCCAGTACTTC
TRBV5-1	TRBD1	TRBJ2-1	.	CASSAGTGGGEQFF	TGCGCCAGCAGCGCTGGGACAGGTGGCGGTGAGCAGTTCTTC
TRBV6-5	TRBD1	TRBJ2-7	.	CASGEDRGRYEQYF	TGTGCCAGCGGGGAGGACAGGGGGCGATACGAGCAGTACTTC
TRBV29-1	.	TRBJ1-1	once	CSVGQAPVNGAFF	TGCAGCGTTGGACAGGCGCCCGTGAACGGAGCTTTCTTT
TRBV6-5	.	TRBJ2-1	.	CASTAGLVNEQFF	TGTGCCAGCACGGCAGGGTTGGTCAATGAGCAGTTCTTC
TRBV19	TRBD2	TRBJ2-1	.	CASSTGLAGYNEQFF	TGTGCCAGTAGTACAGGACTAGCGGGGTACAATGAGCAGTTCTTC
TRBV12-5	.	TRBJ2-7	.	CASGFRTAGAWYEQYF	TGTGCTAGTGGTTTCCGGACAGCCGGGGCGTGGTACGAGCAGTACTTC
TRBV20-1	.	TRBJ2-5	once	CSASQASYQETQYF	TGCAGTGCTAGTCAGGCAAGTTACCAAGAGACCCAGTACTTC
TRBV24-1	TRBD1	TRBJ1-5	.	CATSDPGQPDQPQHF	TGTGCCACCAGTGACCCGGGACAGCCCGATCAGCCCCAGCATTTT
TRBV10-3	.	TRBJ1-2	.	CAISNTANYGYTF	TGTGCCATCAGTAATACAGCTAACTATGGCTACACCTTC
TRBV12-3/TRBV12-4	.	TRBJ2-3	few	CASSSSTDTQYF	TGTGCCAGCAGTTCAAGCACAGATACGCAGTATTTT
TRBV4-2	.	TRBJ2-7	.	CASSPEGTGATYEQYF	TGTGCCAGCAGCCCTGAGGGTACGGGAGCGACCTACGAGCAGTACTTC
TRBV5-1	TRBD1	TRBJ1-4	.	CASSTGQVEEKLFF	TGCGCCAGCAGCACGGGACAGGTCGAAGAAAAACTGTTTTTT
TRBV5-8	TRBD1	TRBJ2-3	.	CASSLGQDRFTDTQYF	TGTGCCAGCAGCCTGGGACAGGATCGATTCACAGATACGCAGTATTTT
TRBV18	.	TRBJ1-1	.	CASSPSGGYTEAFF	TGTGCCAGCTCACCATCGGGGGGTTACACTGAAGCTTTCTTT
TRBV23-1	TRBD2	TRBJ2-3	.	CASSPRRLAGCTDTQYF	TGCGCCAGCAGTCCACGCCGACTAGCGGGTTGCACAGATACGCAGTATTTT
TRBV9	.	TRBJ1-2	few	CASSAGDGGANYGYTF	TGTGCCAGCAGCGCTGGGGATGGAGGAGCTAACTATGGCTACACCTTC
TRBV29-1	TRBD1	TRBJ2-7	.	CSVGPGQGYEQYF	TGCAGCGTCGGACCGGGACAGGGGTACGAGCAGTACTTC
TRBV28	TRBD2	TRBJ2-1	.	CASKLAGGYNEQFF	TGTGCCAGCAAACTAGCGGGAGGGTATAATGAGCAGTTCTTC
TRBV5-5	TRBD1	TRBJ1-2	once	CASSLTGRGQGYTF	TGTGCCAGCAGCTTGACGGGCAGGGGGCAAGGCTACACCTTC
TRBV2	TRBD1	TRBJ1-1	once	CASRDLTGGNTEAFF	TGTGCCAGCAGGGACTTAACAGGGGGGAACACTGAAGCTTTCTTT
TRBV19	.	TRBJ1-5	.	CASSILGGPSNQPQHF	TGTGCCAGTAGTATATTGGGGGGTCCTAGCAATCAGCCCCAGCATTTT
TRBV3-1/TRBV3-2	TRBD1	TRBJ1-4	.	CASSLRTGNEKLFF	TGTGCCAGCAGCCTTCGGACAGGGAATGAAAAACTGTTTTTT
TRBV4-1	TRBD2	TRBJ2-2	.	CASSQGTSGRRNTGELFF	TGCGCCAGCAGCCAGGGGACTAGCGGGAGACGGAACACCGGGGAGCTGTTTTTT
TRBV6-1	TRBD2	TRBJ2-5	.	CASSEVAGGSHSYQETQYF	TGTGCCAGCAGTGAAGTTGCGGGGGGATCCCATTCGTACCAAGAGACCCAGTACTTC
TRBV20-1	.	TRBJ1-2	.	CSASQGAGNYGYTF	TGCAGTGCTAGTCAAGGGGCTGGGAACTATGGCTACACCTTC
TRBV3-1/TRBV3-2	.	TRBJ1-5	.	CASSQSQGGQPQHF	TGTGCCAGCAGCCAATCCCAAGGGGGTCAGCCCCAGCATTTT
TRBV14	.	TRBJ1-1	.	CASSRLQGLGNTEAFF	TGTGCCAGCAGCCGCTTGCAGGGGTTGGGGAACACTGAAGCTTTCTTT
TRBV6-4	TRBD2	TRBJ2-3	once	CASRREVSTDTQYF	TGTGCCAGCAGGCGGGAGGTCTCGACAGATACGCAGTATTTT
TRBV28	.	TRBJ2-5	.	CASRKAGGTLKETQYF	TGTGCCAGCAGGAAAGCAGGGGGGACCCTTAAAGAGACCCAGTACTTC
TRBV4-1	TRBD1	TRBJ2-2	.	CASSLRTGSNTGELFF	TGCGCCAGCAGCCTGCGGACAGGGTCGAACACCGGGGAGCTGTTTTTT
TRBV6-5	TRBD1	TRBJ1-2	.	CASSWDRAGYTF	TGTGCCAGCAGTTGGGACAGGGCTGGCTACACCTTC
TRBV6-4	.	TRBJ2-6	.	CASSLGTPGANVLTF	TGTGCCAGCAGTCTCGGTACCCCTGGGGCCAACGTCCTGACTTTC
TRBV7-2	.	TRBJ2-7	.	CASSLSTYEQYF	TGTGCCAGCAGCTTATCCACCTACGAGCAGTACTTC
TRBV2	.	TRBJ2-2	.	CASKLGGVGTGELFF	TGTGCCAGCAAGTTGGGGGGAGTGGGGACCGGGGAGCTGTTTTTT
TRBV5-1	TRBD2	TRBJ2-1	.	CASSGLAGGDNEQFF	TGCGCCAGCAGCGGCCTAGCGGGAGGGGACAATGAGCAGTTCTTC
TRBV6-5	.	TRBJ1-1	.	CASSYDWGGDTEAFF	TGTGCCAGCAGTTACGATTGGGGAGGGGACACTGAAGCTTTCTTT
TRBV7-9	TRBD1	TRBJ1-2	.	CASSIGTGYYGYTF	TGTGCCAGCAGCATAGGGACAGGTTACTATGGCTACACCTTC
TRBV11-2	.	TRBJ1-4	.	CASARQGTNEKLFF	TGTGCCAGCGCGCGTCAGGGAACTAATGAAAAACTGTTTTTT
TRBV6-1	.	TRBJ2-3	.	CASSDRRDRTRDTQYF	TGTGCCAGCAGTGACCGCCGGGACAGGACTAGAGATACGCAGTATTTT
TRBV11-2	.	TRBJ1-2	.	CASSLEGVNGYTF	TGTGCCAGCAGCTTAGAAGGGGTAAATGGCTACACCTTC
TRBV7-8	.	TRBJ2-5	.	CASRKRGDRTETQYF	TGTGCCAGCAGGAAAAGGGGCGACCGGACGGAGACCCAGTACTTC